This TCR beta chain was captured in a study of early T cells in non-severe SARS-CoV-2 infection. Study-wide context: Investigators sequenced bulk RNA drawn from unsorted whole blood, and chains remained unpaired. Overall study results and limits: Private and CD4 specificities were missed by VDJdb matching, which favored anti-spike CD8 responses.

CDR1 is SQVTM and CDR2 is ANQGSEA in the germline V gene. CDR3 length: 12 amino acids. Attached unique molecular identifiers marked individual cDNA molecules. Using its own MiXCR run on the 5' RACE reads, TCRdb lists one record per CDR3 protein. The data show tens of thousands of distinct CDR3 sequences, with 13% to 15% seen just once and around 9.9% held by the top ten. Notes on this clonotype: What it binds is not known. Given a much more abundant clone one base away, this may be a read error.

The TCR sequence derives from an adult who was a healthcare worker with PCR-confirmed SARS-CoV-2 infection or an uninfected control (not recorded which). Input material: whole blood. The chain carries TRBV29-1 and TRBJ2-1; TRBD2 matches at 10 bases. The DNA end is a closer match to TRBJ2-7, so the J assignment may be wrong. CDR3 DNA sequence: TGCAGCCATAGCGGGGGGCGGAACGCGCAGTACTTC. Protein sequence: CSHSGGRNAQYF.